These 6 T cell receptor beta chains were all obtained from the same sample, sequenced in a study of T-cell reconstitution after alpha-beta-depleted transplantation in children. The TCRbeta library was prepared with unique molecular identifiers. MiXCR was run by TCRdb on the PCR reads, yielding one entry per CDR3 protein. The sample records fewer than 350,000 distinct CDR3 sequences, around 9.1% being singletons. The sequenced sample was PBMCs, obtained before TCRalphabeta/CD19-depleted stem cell transplant. The receptors come from a boy younger than two with acute myeloid leukemia, due to receive a stem cell transplant.

This clonotype was recorded at least ten times. The chain links TRBV11-2 to TRBJ2-3; weak D call: TRBD1 (6 bases). The germline CDR1 and CDR2 sequences are SGHAT and FQNNGV. Deletions cut 5 bases from V and 9 bases from J, with 24 bases between. The length of the CDR3 is 16 residues. CDR3 coding DNA: TGTGCCAGCAGCGCCTCACAGGGTATGACACCTTGGACGCAGTATTTT. Protein product: CASSASQGMTPWTQYF.

The sample holds many counts of this clonotype. V is TRBV7-2 and J is TRBJ2-1; 10 bases match TRBD2. The length of the CDR3 is 15 residues. Germline CDR1 SGHTA, CDR2 FQGNSA. Unmatched junction bases numbered 3, after V lost 1 base and J lost 6 bases. The CDR3 sequence is CASSLEGLAVNEQFF. CDR3 bases: TGTGCCAGCAGCTTAGAAGGACTAGCGGTCAATGAGCAGTTCTTC.

The chain is built from TRBV5-1 and TRBJ1-1, with D possibly being TRBD1 (6 bases). The CDR3 is 15 residues long. CDR1 and CDR2 from the germline V gene are SGHRS and YFSETQ. V was trimmed by 0 bases and J by 2 bases, leaving 11 bases between them. CDR3 region: CASSLVAQGNTEAFF. Here the CDR3 DNA reads TGCGCCAGCAGCTTGGTGGCACAGGGAAACACTGAAGCTTTCTTT.

In this sample, this clonotype turned up many times. The genes are TRBV6-5 and TRBJ2-7; D remains ambiguous. Trimming left V 0 bases short and J 3 bases short, with 6 bases between. The CDR3 contains 13 residues. Germline V CDR1 and CDR2: MNHEY, SVGAGI. The CDR3 here is CASSYSGLYEQYF. The CDR3 coding sequence is TGTGCCAGCAGTTACTCCGGTCTCTACGAGCAGTACTTC.

This clonotype has at least ten counts. This chain connects TRBV3-1 to TRBJ2-3, with no clear D. V dropped 1 base and J dropped 6 bases, with 17 bases sitting between them. Germline values: CDR1 LGHDT, CDR2 YNNKEL (reference sequence). The CDR3 spans 16 residues. The CDR3 DNA reads TGTGCCAGCAGCCAAGTACCCCCTAGGTTGGGGGATACGCAGTATTTT. Protein sequence: CASSQVPPRLGDTQYF.

In its sample, this clonotype was seen many times. V gene TRBV9 combines with J gene TRBJ2-7; D tentatively fits TRBD1 or TRBD2 (6 bases each). CDR3 length: 16 residues. V lost 0 bases and J lost 0, with 13 bases in between. Per germline, CDR1 SGDLS and CDR2 YYNGEE. The DNA of the CDR3 is TGTGCCAGCAGCGTAGGGAGGGGGAGCTTCTCCTACGAGCAGTACTTC. Encoded protein: CASSVGRGSFSYEQYF. Using reference TRBV9 and TRBJ2-7 for the parts outside the CDR3, the full variable domain is DSGVTQTPKHLITATGQRVTLRCSPRSGDLSVYWYQQSLDQGLQFLIQYYNGEERAKGNILERFSAQQFPDLHSELNLSSLELGDSALYFCASSVGRGSFSYEQYFGPGTRLTVT.